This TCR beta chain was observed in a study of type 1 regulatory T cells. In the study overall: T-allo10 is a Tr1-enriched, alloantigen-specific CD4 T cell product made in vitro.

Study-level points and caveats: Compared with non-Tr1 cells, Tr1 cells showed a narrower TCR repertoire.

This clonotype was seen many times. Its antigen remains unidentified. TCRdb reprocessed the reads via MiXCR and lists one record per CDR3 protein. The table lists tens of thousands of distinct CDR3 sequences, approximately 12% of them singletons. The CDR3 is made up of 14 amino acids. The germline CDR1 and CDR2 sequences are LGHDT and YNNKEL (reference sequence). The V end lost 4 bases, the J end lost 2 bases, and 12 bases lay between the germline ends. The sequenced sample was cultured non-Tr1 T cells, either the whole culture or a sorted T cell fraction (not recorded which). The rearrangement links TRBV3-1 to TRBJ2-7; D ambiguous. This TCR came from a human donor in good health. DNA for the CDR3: TGTGCCAGCAGCCTGGCGCCATATACCTACGAGCAGTACTTC. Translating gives CASSLAPYTYEQYF.